The entry that follows covers one T cell receptor (beta chain) sequence. J was trimmed by 1 base and V by 5 bases; bases with no gene match: 10. CDR1 is MNHEY and CDR2 is SVGEGT in the germline V gene. The CDR3 consists of 19 residues. These data originate in a study of blood T cell repertoires in COVID-19. Study in general: There were acute and convalescent COVID-19 samples, and they came from the United States, Italy and Spain. PBMCs, B-cell-depleted T cells, or T cells provided the cDNA or gDNA that made up the material.

Source study methods: Amplification of reference gene primers provided the estimated nucleated cell counts. Repertoires were generated with immunoSEQ multiplex PCR, while TCRdb's copy carries only in-frame clones and drops some. V, J and clone size are those of that table, while D and trimming were read from the DNA. The sample carries more than 200,000 clones, about 88% recorded once. This sequence was found in a woman aged 40 to 50 who had recovered from COVID-19. What was sequenced was peripheral blood. The chain carries TRBV6-2 or TRBV6-3 and TRBJ2-1; 14 positions match TRBD2. CDR3 coding DNA: TGTGCCAGCAGTCTCGATACGGGACTAGCGGGAGTGTCCTACAATGAGCAGTTCTTC. Residues: CASSLDTGLAGVSYNEQFF.